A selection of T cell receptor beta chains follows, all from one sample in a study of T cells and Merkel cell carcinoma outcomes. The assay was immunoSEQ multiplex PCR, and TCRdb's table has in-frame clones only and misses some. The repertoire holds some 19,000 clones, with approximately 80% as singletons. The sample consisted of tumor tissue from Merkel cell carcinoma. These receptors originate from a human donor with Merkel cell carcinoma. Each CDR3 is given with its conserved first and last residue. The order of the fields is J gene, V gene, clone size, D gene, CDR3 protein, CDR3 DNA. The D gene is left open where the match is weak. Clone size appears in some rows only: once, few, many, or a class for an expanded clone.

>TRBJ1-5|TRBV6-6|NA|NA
CASSYWGYQPQHF
TGTGCCAGCAGTTACTGGGGTTATCAGCCCCAGCATTTT
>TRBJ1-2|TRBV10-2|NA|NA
CASSETRHSVDGYTF
TGCGCCAGCAGTGAGACGAGGCATAGTGTCGATGGCTACACCTTC
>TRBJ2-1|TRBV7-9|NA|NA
CASSFSGTYNEQFF
TGTGCCAGCAGCTTCTCAGGGACCTACAATGAGCAGTTCTTC
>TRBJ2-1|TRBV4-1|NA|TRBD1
CASSLRDRDVYNEQFF
TGCGCCAGCAGCCTCCGGGACAGGGATGTATACAATGAGCAGTTCTTC
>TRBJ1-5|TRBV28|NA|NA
CASSRYLVNQPQHF
TGTGCCAGCAGTCGCTATCTGGTCAATCAGCCCCAGCATTTT
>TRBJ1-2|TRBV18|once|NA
CASSPVGLNYGYTF
TGTGCCAGCTCACCTGTCGGGTTAAACTATGGCTACACCTTC
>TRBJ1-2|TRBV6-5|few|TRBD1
CASSYSGTVYGYTF
TGTGCCAGCAGTTACTCTGGGACAGTCTATGGCTACACCTTC
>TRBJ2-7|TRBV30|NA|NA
CAWSWQIGYEQYF
TGTGCCTGGAGTTGGCAGATTGGGTACGAGCAGTACTTC
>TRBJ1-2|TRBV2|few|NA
CASSERPERSSSYTF
TGTGCCAGCAGTGAAAGGCCGGAGAGGTCGTCTAGCTACACCTTC
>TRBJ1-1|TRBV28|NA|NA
CASGTTDPYTEAFF
TGTGCCAGCGGTACGACAGACCCTTACACTGAAGCTTTCTTT
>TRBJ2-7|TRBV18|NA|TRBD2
CASSPPNGGGVYEQYF
TGTGCCAGCTCACCCCCCAACGGGGGGGGCGTTTACGAGCAGTACTTC
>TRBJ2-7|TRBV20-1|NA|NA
CSARSGYEQYF
TGCAGTGCTAGAAGTGGCTACGAGCAGTACTTC
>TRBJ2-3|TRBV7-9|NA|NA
CAGRDSTDTQYF
TGTGCCGGACGAGACTCGACAGATACGCAGTATTTT
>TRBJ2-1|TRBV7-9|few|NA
CASSLAGRNEQFF
TGTGCCAGCAGCTTAGCGGGAAGAAATGAGCAGTTCTTC
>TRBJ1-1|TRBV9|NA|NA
CASSVVGKNTEAFF
TGTGCCAGCAGTGTAGTGGGGAAGAACACTGAAGCTTTCTTT
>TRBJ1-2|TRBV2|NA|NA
CASTRGSNGYTF
TGTGCCAGCACTCGGGGGTCGAATGGCTACACCTTC
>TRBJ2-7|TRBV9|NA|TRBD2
CASSAGLAGAETYEQYF
TGTGCCAGCAGCGCCGGACTAGCGGGAGCAGAGACTTACGAGCAGTACTTC
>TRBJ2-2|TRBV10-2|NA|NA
CASMPAHTGELFF
TGCGCCAGCATGCCAGCGCACACCGGGGAGCTGTTTTTT
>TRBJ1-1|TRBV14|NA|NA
CASSQVGRANTEAFF
TGTGCCAGCAGCCAAGTTGGCCGCGCGAACACTGAAGCTTTCTTT
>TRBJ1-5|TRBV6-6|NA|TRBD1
CASGTGWPQHF
TGTGCCAGCGGGACAGGTTGGCCCCAGCATTTT
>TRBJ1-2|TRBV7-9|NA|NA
CASSYTGQRQDGYTF
TGTGCCAGCAGCTATACGGGACAACGTCAGGATGGCTACACCTTC
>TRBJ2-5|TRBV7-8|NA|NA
CASSLDGETQYF
TGTGCCAGCAGCCTAGACGGGGAGACCCAGTACTTC
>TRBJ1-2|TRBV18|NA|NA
CASSPLNSGPGYTF
TGTGCCAGCTCACCACTTAACAGCGGTCCTGGCTACACCTTC
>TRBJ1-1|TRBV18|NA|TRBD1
CASSPDRAGGSHRKAFF
TGTGCCAGCTCACCAGACAGGGCCGGGGGTAGTCACCGAAAAGCTTTCTTT
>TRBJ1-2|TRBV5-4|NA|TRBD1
CASSASPGTGDSRGYTF
TGTGCCAGCAGCGCCTCCCCCGGGACAGGGGATTCTCGAGGCTACACCTTC
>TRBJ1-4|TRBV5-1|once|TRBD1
CASSLELGDSNEKLFF
TGCGCCAGCAGCTTGGAATTAGGGGACAGCAATGAAAAACTGTTTTTT
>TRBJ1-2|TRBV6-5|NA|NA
CASSYTGPHYGYTF
TGTGCCAGCAGTTATACCGGGCCCCATTATGGCTACACCTTC
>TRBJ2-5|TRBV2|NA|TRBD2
CASSEGGTSGRKTQYF
TGTGCCAGCAGTGAAGGTGGGACTAGCGGGAGAAAGACCCAGTACTTC
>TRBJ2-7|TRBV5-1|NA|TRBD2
CASSPPSGVYEQYF
TGCGCCAGCAGCCCGCCTAGCGGGGTTTATGAGCAGTACTTC
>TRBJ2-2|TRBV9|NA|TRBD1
CASSVQPRTGDTGELFF
TGTGCCAGCAGCGTACAACCTCGGACAGGGGACACCGGGGAGCTGTTTTTT
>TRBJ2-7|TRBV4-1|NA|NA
CASSQGGRGLLYEQYF
TGCGCCAGCAGCCAGGGAGGCAGGGGCTTATTGTACGAGCAGTACTTC